These 25 T cell receptor beta chains share one sample of origin, sequenced in a study of shared clonotypes between healthy human individuals. The naive CD8 fraction comprised CD45RO-negative cells positively selected for CCR7 and excluded terminally differentiated effector memory CD45RA+ cells. Profiled with immunoSEQ multiplex PCR; TCRdb holds only in-frame clones, not every one. The table shows around 2.1 million clones, with under 95% occurring only once. Specimen: naive CD8+ T cells from PBMCs. These receptors originate from a man aged 18-30 years in good health. Some clones in this sample may be carry-over from other donors' samples.

The rearrangement joins TRBV19 to TRBJ2-1; D possibly corresponds to TRBD2 (5 bases). Germline assignment: CDR1 LNHDA and CDR2 SQIVND (reference sequence). The CDR3 length is 15 residues. V lost 8 bases to trimming and J lost 0 bases, with 14 bases between them. The CDR3 region has the DNA TGTGCCAGTGGGGATCGGGATAGCTCCTACAATGAGCAGTTCTTC. It specifies CASGDRDSSYNEQFF.

CDR3 in amino acids: CASSQGTSGSVREQYF. CDR3 DNA sequence: TGCGCCAGCAGCCAAGGTACTAGCGGGAGTGTGCGGGAGCAGTACTTC. The chain recombines TRBV4-1 with TRBJ2-7, with 11 nucleotides matching TRBD2. The junction had 9 bases not matched to a gene; V was cut back by 1 base and J by 7 bases. The germline V gene has CDR1 MGHRA and CDR2 YSYEKL. The CDR3 is made up of 16 amino acids.

This clone has a single count. The chain recombines TRBV9 with TRBJ2-2; TRBD1 aligns across 11 bases. Trimming took 7 bases from V and 5 from J; bases not matched to a gene: 7. The CDR3 has 15 residues. Germline CDR1 is SGDLS and CDR2 is YYNGEE. This CDR3 reads CASQGTGGDTGELFF. The DNA of the CDR3 is TGTGCCAGCCAGGGGACAGGGGGAGATACCGGGGAGCTGTTTTTT.

The chain employs TRBV27 and TRBJ2-2, with TRBD1 identical over 7 bases. V shed 7 bases, J shed 0 bases, and the junction held 2 bases outside the gene matches. CDR1 is MNHEY, CDR2 SMNVEV, per germline (reference sequence). The CDR3 is 14 residues long. In DNA, the CDR3 is TGTGCCAGCAAGGACAGGTCGAACACCGGGGAGCTGTTTTTT. This sequence encodes CASKDRSNTGELFF.

The V call is TRBV14, the J call TRBJ2-5; 7 bases agree with TRBD1. V lost 1 base to trimming and J lost 4 bases; unmatched junction nucleotides: 18. Looked up from germline, CDR1 is SGHDN and CDR2 is FVKESK. The CDR3 consists of 19 residues. CDR3 DNA sequence: TGTGCCAGCAGCCAAGCTTCGCAGGGGGTTAAATGGGATGGAGAGACCCAGTACTTC. This encodes CASSQASQGVKWDGETQYF.

V is TRBV7-9 and J is TRBJ1-2, with TRBD1 matching 7 bases. Germline CDR1 and CDR2: SEHNR and FQNEAQ (reference sequence). With V trimmed by 7 bases and J by 3 bases, 11 bases remained unmatched. The CDR3 runs to 15 residues. The CDR3 here is CASTRPDRVDYGYTF. The CDR3 DNA sequence: TGTGCCAGCACCCGACCCGACAGGGTTGACTATGGCTACACCTTC.

The chain is built from TRBV5-1 and TRBJ2-5; D unresolved. The CDR3 runs to 15 residues. CDR1 is SGHRS and CDR2 is YFSETQ in the germline V gene. Trimming removed 0 bases at V and 2 bases at J, with 11 bases between. The CDR3 DNA is TGCGCCAGCAGCTTGGGAGGTAGACCTCAAGAGACCCAGTACTTC. Translation: CASSLGGRPQETQYF.

The chain couples TRBV7-9 to TRBJ1-2, with a possible D match to TRBD1 (5 bases). CDR1 is SEHNR and CDR2 is FQNEAQ in the germline V gene (reference sequence). V lost 2 bases and J 4 bases, leaving 14 bases between the germline ends. This CDR3 has 15 amino acids. CDR3 coding DNA: TGTGCCAGCAGCTTATCCGGCGACAGCTCCTATGGCTACACCTTC. Translated, it gives CASSLSGDSSYGYTF.

The rearrangement links TRBV29-1 to TRBJ2-7; a possible D gene is TRBD2 (6 bases). CDR3 length equals 15 residues. V was pared by 6 bases and J by 3 bases, with 21 bases between. The germline gives CDR1 SQVTM, CDR2 ANQGSEA. The CDR3 spells CSVAGSRQKFYEQYF. CDR3 sequence (DNA): TGCAGCGTAGCCGGGAGCCGTCAAAAGTTCTACGAGCAGTACTTC.

Concerning this clone: The same CDR3 can be traced to other DNA sequences in this sample. The gene calls are TRBV27 and TRBJ2-1; 12 bases are a match to TRBD2. The CDR3 runs 14 residues. Germline V gene data show CDR1 as MNHEY and CDR2 as SMNVEV (reference sequence). The V and J ends lost 5 bases and 5 bases, in that order; junction bases with no gene match: 1. The CDR3 DNA is TGTGCCAGCAGTCGACTAGCGGGGGACAATGAGCAGTTCTTC. It is translated as CASSRLAGDNEQFF.

V is TRBV18 and J is TRBJ2-1; D ambiguous. V was clipped by 1 base and J by 3 bases, with 13 bases between them. The CDR3 is 16 residues long. Germline V CDR1 and CDR2: KGHSH, LQKENI. The CDR3 region has the DNA TGTGCCAGCTCACCACTTAAGCAAGGGTTCTACAATGAGCAGTTCTTC. This encodes CASSPLKQGFYNEQFF. The full variable domain, in which reference TRBV18 and TRBJ2-1 provide the parts outside the CDR3, is NAGVMQNPRHLVRRRGQEARLRCSPMKGHSHVYWYRQLPEEGLKFMVYLQKENIIDESGMPKERFSAEFPKEGPSILRIQQVVRGDSAAYFCASSPLKQGFYNEQFFGPGTRLTVL.

V is TRBV27 and J is TRBJ2-7, with D maybe TRBD2 (5 bases). The CDR3 is 14 amino acids. Looked up from germline, CDR1 is MNHEY and CDR2 is SMNVEV (reference sequence). The ends were cut back, 7 bases at V and 5 bases at J, with 18 bases in the middle. The DNA of the CDR3 is TGTGCCAGCAAACTCCCGGGGAGCCCCCACGAGCAGTACTTC. It yields the protein CASKLPGSPHEQYF.

The chain recombines TRBV7-8 with TRBJ2-7; TRBD2 matches at 13 bases. After removal of 4 bases from V and 6 bases from J, the junction contained 12 bases not matched to a gene. The CDR3 consists of 17 residues. The germline gives CDR1 SGHVS, CDR2 FQNEAQ. The CDR3 region has the DNA TGTGCCAGCAGCTCCCTCTCCGGGACTAGCGGGGTCCGCGAGCAGTACTTC. Amino acid sequence: CASSSLSGTSGVREQYF.

Of note for this clone: Other DNA sequences in this sample translate to the same CDR3. The rearrangement links TRBV19 to TRBJ1-1; 10 bases align to TRBD1. Germline trimming cut 10 bases from V and 4 bases from J; bases unmatched to any gene: 3. The CDR3 has 12 residues. Germline loops: CDR1 LNHDA, CDR2 SQIVND (reference sequence). The CDR3 nucleotides read TGTGCCACTCGGACAGGGGGCACTGAAGCTTTCTTT. It translates to CATRTGGTEAFF.

The chain recombines TRBV30 with TRBJ1-2; D is possibly TRBD1 (5 bases). Between the trimmed V and J ends, which lost 0 bases and 4 bases, there was a span of 15 bases. The CDR3 loop spans 15 amino acids. Germline CDR1 reads GTSNPN; CDR2 reads SVGIG (reference sequence). In DNA, the CDR3 is TGTGCCTGGAGTGTACGGGCAGGGAGGACCTATGGCTACACCTTC. Its translation: CAWSVRAGRTYGYTF.

V is TRBV9 and J is TRBJ2-1; no definite D call. The V and J ends lost 0 bases and 5 bases respectively, with 12 bases between them. CDR1 SGDLS and CDR2 YYNGEE come from the germline V gene. The CDR3 runs 15 residues. CDR3 nucleotide sequence: TGTGCCAGCAGCGTAGCCGGCAGCGCGAACAATGAGCAGTTCTTC. Its translation is CASSVAGSANNEQFF. The entire variable domain, with the rest obtained from reference TRBV9 and TRBJ2-1, is as follows: DSGVTQTPKHLITATGQRVTLRCSPRSGDLSVYWYQQSLDQGLQFLIQYYNGEERAKGNILERFSAQQFPDLHSELNLSSLELGDSALYFCASSVAGSANNEQFFGPGTRLTVL.

The chain uses TRBV30 and TRBJ1-5; D gene uncertain. The germline V gene encodes CDR1 GTSNPN and CDR2 SVGIG (reference sequence). The CDR3 is made up of 14 amino acids. Trimming took 1 base from V and 0 from J, leaving 7 bases between them. CDR3 DNA sequence: TGTGCCTGGAGTGACACTTATAGCAATCAGCCCCAGCATTTT. Its protein is CAWSDTYSNQPQHF.

V usage is TRBV9 and J usage is TRBJ1-2; D perhaps matches TRBD1 (5 bases). The V gene's germline CDR1 is SGDLS and CDR2 YYNGEE. The CDR3 extends over 16 amino acids. The V and J ends lost 4 bases and 6 bases respectively, with 22 bases between them. The DNA of the CDR3 is TGTGCCAGCAGCCCACGCGGGACGGGAGGCGGGCATGGCTACACCTTC. This gives the protein CASSPRGTGGGHGYTF.

The chain carries TRBV9 and TRBJ2-1; D may be TRBD1 (6 bases). Trimming took 0 bases from V and 8 from J, leaving 12 bases between them. This CDR3 spans 14 amino acids. CDR1 and CDR2 from the germline V gene are SGDLS and YYNGEE. The CDR3 sequence: CASSVGRGSDEQFF. The DNA for the CDR3 is TGTGCCAGCAGCGTAGGAAGGGGGAGCGATGAGCAGTTCTTC. Based on the CDR3 plus reference TRBV9 and TRBJ2-1, the full variable domain is DSGVTQTPKHLITATGQRVTLRCSPRSGDLSVYWYQQSLDQGLQFLIQYYNGEERAKGNILERFSAQQFPDLHSELNLSSLELGDSALYFCASSVGRGSDEQFFGPGTRLTVL.

V gene TRBV4-2 combines with J gene TRBJ2-5, with TRBD2 matching over 11 bases. Germline V gives CDR1 LGHNA, CDR2 YNFKEQ. The CDR3 is 18 residues long. Unmatched junction bases numbered 9, after V lost 1 base and J lost 2 bases. The CDR3 here is CASSQVLLAGVGQETQYF. In DNA, the CDR3 is TGTGCCAGCAGCCAAGTACTACTAGCGGGAGTCGGGCAAGAGACCCAGTACTTC.

This chain joins TRBV4-1 and TRBJ2-1, with D perhaps matching TRBD2 (5 bases). Between the trimmed V and J ends, which lost 0 bases and 1 base, there was a span of 13 bases. The CDR3 runs 17 residues. The germline V gene encodes CDR1 MGHRA and CDR2 YSYEKL. This CDR3 reads CASSQDEGYYSYNEQFF. The DNA of the CDR3 is TGCGCCAGCAGCCAAGATGAGGGATATTATTCCTACAATGAGCAGTTCTTC.

The V call is TRBV6-1, the J call TRBJ1-2; 8 bases line up with TRBD1. The CDR3 runs 15 residues. The V gene's germline CDR1 is MNHNS and CDR2 SASEGT. V shed 6 bases, J shed 4 bases, and the junction held 10 bases outside the gene matches. CDR3: CASRVGQGISYGYTF. The CDR3 DNA reads TGTGCCAGCAGGGTTGGACAGGGTATAAGCTATGGCTACACCTTC.

The chain employs TRBV6-1 and TRBJ2-7; no definite D call. V gave up 5 bases and J gave up 3 bases, with 2 bases separating them. The V gene's germline CDR1 is MNHNS and CDR2 SASEGT. CDR3 length: 10 residues. CDR3 nucleotide sequence: TGTGCCAGCAGTCACTACGAGCAGTACTTC. It specifies CASSHYEQYF.

The chain uses TRBV4-1 and TRBJ2-1; no clear D. Trimming pared 1 base from V and 2 bases from J, leaving 6 bases between. Germline CDR1 is MGHRA and CDR2 is YSYEKL. This CDR3 region has 14 residues. The CDR3: CASSQAGAYNEQFF. In DNA form, the CDR3 reads TGCGCCAGCAGCCAAGCTGGCGCCTACAATGAGCAGTTCTTC.

This clone was recorded only once. The rearrangement links TRBV29-1 to TRBJ2-7; D is perhaps TRBD1 (5 bases). This CDR3 spans 12 amino acids. V lost 7 bases and J 3 bases, leaving 13 bases between the germline ends. Germline V CDR1 and CDR2: SQVTM, ANQGSEA. The chain's CDR3 is CSAITGIYEQYF. CDR3 bases: TGCAGCGCAATAACAGGAATCTACGAGCAGTACTTC.